This passage covers 23 T cell receptor beta chains from one sample sequenced in a study of blood T cells in healthy people across ages. Together with a sample-barcoded 5' primer, a J-beta primer mix was included in a second PCR lasting about 7 to 11 cycles. MiXCR was run by TCRdb on the 5' RACE reads, yielding one entry per CDR3 protein. The sample consists of more than 550,000 distinct CDR3 sequences, 22% of them appearing once. The sequenced sample was blood. Receptors originate from a man in his sixties or seventies in good health.

The chain carries TRBV29-1 and TRBJ2-1; either TRBD1 or TRBD2 may supply D (6 bases each). The CDR3 is made up of 14 amino acids. V was cut by 5 bases and J by 5 bases, with 16 bases left in between. The V gene's germline CDR1 is SQVTM and CDR2 ANQGSEA. DNA of the CDR3: TGCAGCGTTCTCCGAGGGGGGCGCGACAATGAGCAGTTCTTC. Translating it yields CSVLRGGRDNEQFF.

The genes are TRBV7-9 and TRBJ1-2; D remains unclear. There are 11 residues in the CDR3. The V and J ends lost 1 base and 8 bases respectively, with 5 bases between them. Germline assignment: CDR1 SEHNR and CDR2 FQNEAQ (reference sequence). This CDR3 reads CASSLDSGYTF. The CDR3 DNA reads as TGTGCCAGCAGCTTAGATAGCGGCTACACCTTC.

The chain links TRBV20-1 to TRBJ1-2, with a tentative D call TRBD1 (6 bases). V was shortened by 2 bases and J by 5 bases, with 15 bases between the two germline ends. This CDR3 comprises 14 residues. CDR1 and CDR2 from the germline V gene are DFQATT and SNEGSKA (reference sequence). In DNA, the CDR3 is TGCAGTGCTAGACCTAGGACAGACCCTTATGGCTACACCTTC. This sequence encodes CSARPRTDPYGYTF.

V and J are TRBV6-5 and TRBJ1-6, with TRBD1 matching 8 bases. The CDR3 contains 18 residues. CDR1 is MNHEY and CDR2 is SVGAGI in the germline V gene. The V gene end was trimmed by 4 bases and the J gene end by 6 bases; junction bases not matched to a gene: 14. The CDR3 is CASSSPPWTGLGNSPLHF. The CDR3, as DNA: TGTGCCAGCAGTTCCCCCCCTTGGACAGGGCTTGGTAATTCACCCCTCCACTTT.

CDR3 sequence reads: CATMASPFNEQFF. CDR3 nucleotides: TGTGCCACCATGGCCTCCCCCTTCAATGAGCAGTTCTTC. The chain employs TRBV24-1 and TRBJ2-7; D is unclear. The last part of the DNA fits TRBJ2-1 better; the J call may be wrong. Germline V gene data show CDR1 as KGHDR and CDR2 as SFDVKD. This CDR3 is 13 amino acids long.

This clonotype was observed a handful of times. The V gene is TRBV3-1, the J gene TRBJ1-2; no clear D gene. Germline CDR1 is LGHDT and CDR2 is YNNKEL (reference sequence). Trimming left V 0 bases short and J 7 bases short, with 15 bases between. The CDR3 loop spans 15 amino acids. The CDR3 protein is CASSQDVRLRFGYTF. The CDR3, as DNA: TGTGCCAGCAGCCAAGACGTGAGGCTGCGCTTTGGCTACACCTTC. The whole variable domain, remainder taken from reference TRBV3-1 and TRBJ1-2, is DTAVSQTPKYLVTQMGNDKSIKCEQNLGHDTMYWYKQDSKKFLKIMFSYNNKELIINETVPNRFSPKSPDKAHLNLHINSLELGDSAVYFCASSQDVRLRFGYTFGSGTRLTVV.

The chain links TRBV7-9 to TRBJ2-1; 10 bases align to TRBD2. Germline V lookup: CDR1 SEHNR, CDR2 FQNEAQ (reference sequence). Unmatched junction bases numbered 10, after V lost 4 bases and J lost 10 bases. This CDR3 contains 15 residues. The CDR3 protein is CASSSIAGGPQEQFF. CDR3 coding DNA: TGTGCCAGCAGCTCTATAGCGGGAGGCCCCCAGGAGCAGTTCTTC.

This clonotype was counted a few times. The rearrangement uses TRBV5-1 and TRBJ1-2; D uncertain. CDR1 is SGHRS and CDR2 is YFSETQ in the germline V gene. The CDR3 has 15 residues. Trimming took off 0 bases at V and 5 bases at J, with 14 bases between the two ends. The CDR3 is CASSLGLGITYGYTF. DNA for the CDR3: TGCGCCAGCAGCTTGGGGCTGGGGATAACGTATGGCTACACCTTC. Filled out from reference TRBV5-1 and TRBJ1-2, the complete variable domain reads KAGVTQTPRYLIKTRGQQVTLSCSPISGHRSVSWYQQTPGQGLQFLFEYFSETQRNKGNFPGRFSGRQFSNSRSEMNVSTLELGDSALYLCASSLGLGITYGYTFGSGTRLTVV.

The CDR3 is CASSLRSPQPGPMNTEAFF. In DNA, the CDR3 is TGTGCCAGCAGCTTAAGGTCCCCACAACCGGGACCCATGAACACTGAAGCTTTCTTT. The chain recombines TRBV7-2 with TRBJ1-1, with TRBD1 as a possible D gene (5 bases). The CDR3 extends over 19 amino acids. V was clipped by 2 bases and J by 0 bases, with 22 bases between them. Germline CDR1 reads SGHTA; CDR2 reads FQGNSA.

This clonotype has only a few counts. This chain uses TRBV10-3 with TRBJ2-3; D not certain. V was trimmed by 3 bases and J by 4 bases, leaving 11 bases between them. The CDR3 length is 14 residues. CDR1 is ENHRY and CDR2 is SYGVKD in the germline V gene. This CDR3 reads CAISDGGEADTQYF. The CDR3 DNA follows: TGTGCCATCAGTGATGGTGGTGAGGCAGATACGCAGTATTTT.

The V call is TRBV27, the J call TRBJ2-7, with 7 nucleotides matching TRBD2. The CDR3 extends over 15 amino acids. The germline V gene has CDR1 MNHEY and CDR2 SMNVEV (reference sequence). V was pared by 5 bases and J by 3 bases, with 10 bases of the junction left unmatched. CDR3 in DNA: TGTGCCAGCAGTATCGATGGGAGGGCAGTCTACGAGCAGTACGTC. Translated: CASSIDGRAVYEQYV.

The chain couples TRBV5-4 to TRBJ2-4; no clear D. With 0 bases removed from V and 2 bases from J, the gap between germline ends came to 6 bases. The germline CDR1 and CDR2 sequences are SGHNT and YYREEE (reference sequence). The CDR3 extends over 14 amino acids. The CDR3 DNA is TGTGCCAGCAGCTTGGCAGGATCCAAAAACATTCAGTACTTC. It specifies CASSLAGSKNIQYF.

This clonotype was counted a few times. The V and J genes are TRBV18 and TRBJ1-3, with D uncertain. Per the germline V gene, CDR1 is KGHSH and CDR2 is LQKENI. This CDR3 comprises 11 residues. Trimming shortened V by 3 bases and J by 8 bases, and 5 bases separated the two germline ends. CDR3 in DNA: TGTGCCAGCTCACCCCAGGACACCATATATTTT. It encodes CASSPQDTIYF.

This clonotype was observed once. The J gene is TRBJ2-1, the V gene TRBV5-6; D perhaps matches TRBD1 (5 bases). Gene TRBJ2-7 matches the end of the DNA better, so the J call may be wrong. In germline, CDR1 is SGHDT, CDR2 YYEEEE. This CDR3 has 14 amino acids. This CDR3 reads CASRKGHETYEQYF. The CDR3 nucleotides read TGTGCCAGCAGAAAAGGACACGAAACCTACGAGCAGTACTTC.

The chain couples TRBV14 to TRBJ2-1; TRBD1 might be the D (5 bases). The CDR3 is 18 residues long. Trimming removed 0 bases from V and 0 bases from J, with 15 bases in between. Germline V gene sequence: CDR1 SGHDN, CDR2 FVKESK. In nucleotides, the CDR3 is TGTGCCAGCAGCCAAGATCAGAGACAGATTAGCTCCTACAATGAGCAGTTCTTC. It translates to CASSQDQRQISSYNEQFF.

The chain recombines TRBV28 with TRBJ2-5; D is unresolved. V was trimmed by 5 bases and J by 5 bases, leaving 15 bases between them. The CDR3 contains 14 residues. Germline V gene lookup returns CDR1 MDHEN and CDR2 SYDVKM. This CDR3 is CASSALGGPETQYF. The CDR3 bases are TGTGCCAGCAGTGCCTTGGGTGGCCCCGAGACCCAGTACTTC.

V usage is TRBV10-3 and J usage is TRBJ2-3; D gene ambiguous. The CDR3 totals 14 residues. Germline V gene sequence: CDR1 ENHRY, CDR2 SYGVKD. Trimming stripped 0 bases from V and 2 bases from J, with 6 bases between. For the CDR3, the DNA is TGTGCCATCAGTGAGTCGGGCTCCACAGATACGCAGTATTTT. It yields the protein CAISESGSTDTQYF.

As for this clonotype: Relative to the germline gene, one junction end is altered; a read error may explain this. This chain connects TRBV7-2 to TRBJ2-3, with TRBD2 matching 11 bases. In germline, CDR1 is SGHTA, CDR2 FQGNSA. The CDR3 consists of 16 residues. In DNA, the CDR3 is TGTGCCAGCAGGTTAGCGGGAGGGCCCCGGAGAGATACGCAGTATTTT. Amino acid sequence: CASRLAGGPRRDTQYF.

This chain links TRBV7-2 with TRBJ1-1; the D is unclear. Germline values: CDR1 SGHTA, CDR2 FQGNSA. The CDR3 sequence is 12 residues long. V lost 4 bases, J lost 8 bases, and 11 bases lay in between. DNA for the CDR3: TGTGCCAGCAGCTACGCGGTCGGAGAAGCTTTCTTT. As protein: CASSYAVGEAFF. Using reference TRBV7-2 and TRBJ1-1 for the parts outside the CDR3, the full variable domain is GAGVSQSPSNKVTEKGKDVELRCDPISGHTALYWYRQSLGQGLEFLIYFQGNSAPDKSGLPSDRFSAERTGGSVSTLTIQRTQQEDSAVYLCASSYAVGEAFFGQGTRLTVV.

In its sample, this clonotype was seen a few times. The chain combines TRBV6-2 or TRBV6-3 with TRBJ2-1; TRBD2 aligns across 13 bases. CDR3 length: 16 residues. Per germline, CDR1 MNHEY and CDR2 SVGEGT. V was pared by 5 bases and J by 8 bases, with 9 bases of the junction left unmatched. The CDR3 is CASSLQGLAGLDEQFF. The CDR3 DNA sequence: TGTGCCAGCAGTCTTCAGGGACTAGCGGGATTGGATGAGCAGTTCTTC.

The chain links TRBV7-2 to TRBJ1-3; D is ambiguous. Germline CDR1 is SGHTA and CDR2 is FQGNSA. The CDR3 is 14 residues long. V was cut by 0 bases and J by 5 bases, with 8 bases left in between. This CDR3 reads CASSLAGSRNTIYF. CDR3 nucleotides: TGTGCCAGCAGCTTAGCGGGCAGTAGAAACACCATATATTTT.

The CDR3, as DNA: TGCGCCAGCAGCCATCCACGGAACACTGAAGCTTTCTTT. This gives the protein CASSHPRNTEAFF. The chain couples TRBV5-1 to TRBJ1-1; D remains ambiguous. Trimming took 4 bases from V and 1 from J, leaving 8 bases between them. CDR3 length: 13 residues. CDR1 is SGHRS and CDR2 is YFSETQ in the germline V gene.

With regard to this clonotype: The junction departs from germline at one end; a sequencing error may be responsible. The chain combines TRBV5-1 with TRBJ2-1, with 10 bases lining up with TRBD2. Germline lookup yields CDR1 SGHRS and CDR2 YFSETQ. The CDR3 loop spans 16 amino acids. Here the CDR3 reads CASTLGKTSGPDEQFF. The CDR3 DNA reads TGCGCCAGCACCTTGGGAAAGACTAGCGGGCCCGATGAGCAGTTCTTC.